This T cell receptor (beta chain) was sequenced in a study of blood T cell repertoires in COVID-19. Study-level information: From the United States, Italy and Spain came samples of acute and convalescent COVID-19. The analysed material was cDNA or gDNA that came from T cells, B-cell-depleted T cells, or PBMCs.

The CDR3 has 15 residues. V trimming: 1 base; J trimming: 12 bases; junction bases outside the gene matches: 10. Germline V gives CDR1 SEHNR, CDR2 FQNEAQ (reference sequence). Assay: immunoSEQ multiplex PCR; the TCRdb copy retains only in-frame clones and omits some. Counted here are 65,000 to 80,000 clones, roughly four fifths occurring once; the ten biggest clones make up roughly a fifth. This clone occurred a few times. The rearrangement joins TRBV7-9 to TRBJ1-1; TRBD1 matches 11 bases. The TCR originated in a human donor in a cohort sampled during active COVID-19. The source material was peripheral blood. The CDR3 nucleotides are TGTGCCAGCAGCTTAGTATTTGCGGGACAGGGGGGAACTTTCTTT. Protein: CASSLVFAGQGGTFF.